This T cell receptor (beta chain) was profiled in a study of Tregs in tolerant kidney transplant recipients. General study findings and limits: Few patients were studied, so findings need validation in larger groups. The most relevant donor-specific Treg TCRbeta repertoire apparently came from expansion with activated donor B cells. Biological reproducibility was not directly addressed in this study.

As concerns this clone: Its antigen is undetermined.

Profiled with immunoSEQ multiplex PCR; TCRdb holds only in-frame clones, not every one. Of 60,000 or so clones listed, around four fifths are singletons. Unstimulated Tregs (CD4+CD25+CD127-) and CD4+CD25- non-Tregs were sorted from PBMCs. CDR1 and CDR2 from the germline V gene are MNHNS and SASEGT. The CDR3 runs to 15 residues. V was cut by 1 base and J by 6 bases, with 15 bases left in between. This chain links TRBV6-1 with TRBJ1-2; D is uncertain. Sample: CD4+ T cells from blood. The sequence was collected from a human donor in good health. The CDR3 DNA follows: TGTGCCAGCAGTGAAGGGCCAGGCTTCGGGGATGGCTACACCTTC. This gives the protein CASSEGPGFGDGYTF.